This TCR beta chain derives from a study of CD8 T cells in Susac syndrome (dated by TCRdb to the late 2010s). Notes on the research overall: The study used repertoire sequencing to test whether antigen drove CD8+ T cell activation and differentiation in Susac syndrome.

RNA was extracted with the RNeasy kit and about 0.5 to 1 ug was reverse transcribed using random hexamers. TCR beta CDR3 regions were amplified with the immunoSEQ multiplex PCR assay covering 54 Vbeta and 13 Jbeta segments. PCR amplification bias was corrected using a synthetic template baseline for primer optimization and computational correction. The authors' pipeline ran thus. Only productive sequences were kept, with reads annotated to V, D and J genes according to IMGT and analyzed in immunoSEQ Analyzer. To calculate clonality, Shannon entropy was normalized by log2 of the number of productive unique sequences and then subtracted from one. Public and private clones were assessed among the 100 most prevalent clones of each patient and control. Clones were defined as Susac-specific when absent from the healthy and MS cohorts, from about 970 published viral clones and from other ImmuneACCESS disease sequences. TCRdb reran the public reads through fastp at Q25 and MiXCR, keeping productive beta chains. Each entry merges the rows of one CDR3 protein and shows their most common DNA and genes. The V and J calls here are based on TCRdb, not the publication. The sample yields some 180,000 distinct CDR3 sequences; less than 95% were counted once. The ten largest make up 0.1% of the sample.

The investigation overall reported the following: The TCR sequencing and HLA analysis was acknowledged to have included a relatively small number of individuals.

Peripheral blood CD8+ and CD4+ T cells from healthy donors, Susac syndrome patients and multiple sclerosis patients were profiled using high-throughput TCR beta sequencing. The healthy donors served as controls matched for age and sex. Bulk CD8+ and CD4+ T cells were purified by magnetic negative isolation, whereas CD8+ TEMRA cells were enriched by FACS. Blood was drawn into EDTA tubes, processed within 24 hours, and PBMCs were isolated by density gradient centrifugation. PBMCs intended for TCR sequencing were frozen in liquid nitrogen and were later thawed in a 37 degrees C water bath. The sorted or isolated CD4+, CD8+ and CD8+ TEMRA cells had a purity of 90% or higher. Details on this clonotype: What antigen it recognizes has not been identified. Within one base of it there is no much larger clone, and no base qualities were kept.

The V and J ends are trimmed by 5 bases and 4 bases, leaving 9 bases between them. From the cysteine up to the phenylalanine, the CDR3 has a length of 12 residues. The DNA shown is the 36-base CDR3, in frame from base 1. The germline V gene supplies CDR1 SNHLY and CDR2 FYNNEI. The V and J segments used are TRBV2 and TRBJ2-7; there is no confident call for the D gene. The material sequenced was CD4+ T cells from PBMCs. This TCR was sampled from a human donor in good health. The CDR3 corresponds to CASSRPVYEQYF. The nucleotide sequence is given as TGTGCCAGCAGTAGGCCGGTATACGAGCAGTACTTC. Here the CDR3 is joined to the reference TRBV2 and TRBJ2-7 genes, and the full variable domain is: EPEVTQTPSHQVTQMGQEVILRCVPISNHLYFYWYRQILGQKVEFLVSFYNNEISEKSEIFDDQFSVERPDGSNFTLKIRSTKLEDSAMYFCASSRPVYEQYFGPGTRLTVT.